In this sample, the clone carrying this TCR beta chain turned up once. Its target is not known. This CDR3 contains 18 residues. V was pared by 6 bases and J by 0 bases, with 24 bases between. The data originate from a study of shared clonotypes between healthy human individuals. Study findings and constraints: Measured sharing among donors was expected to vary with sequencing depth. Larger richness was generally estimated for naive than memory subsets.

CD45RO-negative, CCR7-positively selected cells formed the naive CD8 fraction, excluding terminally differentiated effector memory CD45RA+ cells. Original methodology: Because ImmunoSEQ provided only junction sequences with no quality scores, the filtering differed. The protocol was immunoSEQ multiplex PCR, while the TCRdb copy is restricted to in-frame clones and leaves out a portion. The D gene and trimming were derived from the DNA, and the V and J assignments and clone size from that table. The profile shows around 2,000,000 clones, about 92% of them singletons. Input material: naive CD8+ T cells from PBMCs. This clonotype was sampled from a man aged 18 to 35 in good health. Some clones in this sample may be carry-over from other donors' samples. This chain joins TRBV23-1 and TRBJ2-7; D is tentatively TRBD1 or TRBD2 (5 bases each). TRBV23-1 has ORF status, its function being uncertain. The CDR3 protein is CASSHPRGAGRNSYEQYF. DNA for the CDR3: TGCGCCAGCAGCCACCCGAGGGGCGCAGGGCGCAACTCCTACGAGCAGTACTTC.